This T cell receptor beta chain appears in the sequencing data of a study of cytomegalovirus exposure and HLA in healthy donors. Study-wide results and limits: Later findings reportedly placed an Asian-associated ancestry cluster below the approximately 650-donor mean for N-insertions. Within an earlier analysis, most TCR beta V segments proved productive either about 87% or about 30% of the time. A later analysis showed TCR association rates differing by HLA locus, peaking at DRB1 and lowest at HLA-C. Later analysis demonstrated an association between a missense DCLRE1C variant and TCR beta V- and J-gene trimming.

Points on this clone: The antigen remains unidentified.

Both 60 Vbeta primers and 13 Jbeta primers went into the PCR. Method: immunoSEQ multiplex PCR; TCRdb's copy keeps in-frame clones and lacks some. The table records 85,000 to 130,000 clones, about 74% of them present only once. V was shortened by 0 bases and J by 1 base, with 5 bases between the two germline ends. This CDR3 comprises 13 residues. Germline V lookup: CDR1 SGHRS, CDR2 YFSETQ. The genes are TRBV5-1 and TRBJ2-7; unclear D gene. Sequencing was done on a sample of PBMCs. The TCR sequence derives from a woman aged 18 to 35 in good health and CMV-seropositive. The CDR3 bases are TGCGCCAGCAGCTTGGTAAATTCCTACGAGCAGTACTTC. Translated, it gives CASSLVNSYEQYF.